The 6 T cell receptor beta chains below all came from one sample that was sequenced in a study of T cell responses to AZD1222 COVID-19 vaccine. Profiled with immunoSEQ multiplex PCR; TCRdb holds only in-frame clones, not every one. The sample includes more than 90,000 clones, about 88% of them seen just once. This material consisted of peripheral blood, taken 28 days after the second AZD1222 dose. These receptors all stem from an adult who received the AZD1222 COVID-19 vaccine.

This chain joins TRBV5-1 and TRBJ1-4, with 10 bases lining up with TRBD1. The CDR3 totals 15 residues. Germline lookup yields CDR1 SGHRS and CDR2 YFSETQ. J gave up 3 bases and V 4 bases, and 3 bases lay outside the gene matches. This chain's CDR3 is CASSRQGAANEKLFF. The CDR3 region has the DNA TGCGCCAGCAGCCGACAGGGGGCAGCTAATGAAAAACTGTTTTTT.

V usage is TRBV11-3 and J usage is TRBJ2-7; a possible D gene is TRBD1 (6 bases). Looked up from germline, CDR1 is SGHNT and CDR2 is YENEEA. The CDR3 spans 13 residues. V was clipped by 3 bases and J by 3 bases, with 9 bases between them. CDR3 in amino acids: CASSFGQFYEQYF. For the CDR3, the DNA is TGTGCCAGCAGCTTCGGACAGTTCTACGAGCAGTACTTC.

The rearrangement links TRBV18 to TRBJ1-2; D is ambiguous. Trimming took 6 bases from V and 5 from J, leaving 13 bases between them. CDR1 is KGHSH and CDR2 is LQKENI in the germline V gene. This CDR3 is 13 amino acids long. The CDR3 sequence: CASSPEPQYGYTF. CDR3 sequence (DNA): TGTGCCAGCTCCCCTGAGCCCCAGTATGGCTACACCTTC.

The chain links TRBV18 to TRBJ2-1; 9 nucleotides agree with TRBD1. V was clipped by 5 bases and J by 4 bases; unmatched bases: 6. CDR1 is KGHSH and CDR2 is LQKENI in the germline V gene. The CDR3 has 15 amino acids. The CDR3 nucleotides are TGTGCCAGCTCAAGTGGACAGGGGTGGTACAATGAGCAGTTCTTC. Its protein is CASSSGQGWYNEQFF. The full variable domain, rest sourced from reference TRBV18 and TRBJ2-1, is NAGVMQNPRHLVRRRGQEARLRCSPMKGHSHVYWYRQLPEEGLKFMVYLQKENIIDESGMPKERFSAEFPKEGPSILRIQQVVRGDSAAYFCASSSGQGWYNEQFFGPGTRLTVL.

The CDR3 DNA reads TGCAGCGGAAAACTCCAGGGGGCGGCGAGTGGCTACACCTTC. It yields the protein CSGKLQGAASGYTF. V usage is TRBV29-1 and J usage is TRBJ1-2; TRBD1 matches 8 bases. The length of the CDR3 is 14 residues. CDR1 is SQVTM, CDR2 ANQGSEA, per germline. J lost 7 bases, V lost 7 bases, and 14 bases had no gene match.

The chain recombines TRBV7-9 with TRBJ2-7, with D possibly being TRBD1 (6 bases). Germline CDR1 and CDR2: SEHNR and FQNEAQ (reference sequence). Trimming removed 2 bases from V and 5 bases from J, with 13 bases in between. The CDR3 has 14 residues. CDR3 in amino acids: CASSLTGPLDEQYF. Here the CDR3 DNA reads TGTGCCAGCAGCTTAACAGGGCCCCTAGACGAGCAGTACTTC.